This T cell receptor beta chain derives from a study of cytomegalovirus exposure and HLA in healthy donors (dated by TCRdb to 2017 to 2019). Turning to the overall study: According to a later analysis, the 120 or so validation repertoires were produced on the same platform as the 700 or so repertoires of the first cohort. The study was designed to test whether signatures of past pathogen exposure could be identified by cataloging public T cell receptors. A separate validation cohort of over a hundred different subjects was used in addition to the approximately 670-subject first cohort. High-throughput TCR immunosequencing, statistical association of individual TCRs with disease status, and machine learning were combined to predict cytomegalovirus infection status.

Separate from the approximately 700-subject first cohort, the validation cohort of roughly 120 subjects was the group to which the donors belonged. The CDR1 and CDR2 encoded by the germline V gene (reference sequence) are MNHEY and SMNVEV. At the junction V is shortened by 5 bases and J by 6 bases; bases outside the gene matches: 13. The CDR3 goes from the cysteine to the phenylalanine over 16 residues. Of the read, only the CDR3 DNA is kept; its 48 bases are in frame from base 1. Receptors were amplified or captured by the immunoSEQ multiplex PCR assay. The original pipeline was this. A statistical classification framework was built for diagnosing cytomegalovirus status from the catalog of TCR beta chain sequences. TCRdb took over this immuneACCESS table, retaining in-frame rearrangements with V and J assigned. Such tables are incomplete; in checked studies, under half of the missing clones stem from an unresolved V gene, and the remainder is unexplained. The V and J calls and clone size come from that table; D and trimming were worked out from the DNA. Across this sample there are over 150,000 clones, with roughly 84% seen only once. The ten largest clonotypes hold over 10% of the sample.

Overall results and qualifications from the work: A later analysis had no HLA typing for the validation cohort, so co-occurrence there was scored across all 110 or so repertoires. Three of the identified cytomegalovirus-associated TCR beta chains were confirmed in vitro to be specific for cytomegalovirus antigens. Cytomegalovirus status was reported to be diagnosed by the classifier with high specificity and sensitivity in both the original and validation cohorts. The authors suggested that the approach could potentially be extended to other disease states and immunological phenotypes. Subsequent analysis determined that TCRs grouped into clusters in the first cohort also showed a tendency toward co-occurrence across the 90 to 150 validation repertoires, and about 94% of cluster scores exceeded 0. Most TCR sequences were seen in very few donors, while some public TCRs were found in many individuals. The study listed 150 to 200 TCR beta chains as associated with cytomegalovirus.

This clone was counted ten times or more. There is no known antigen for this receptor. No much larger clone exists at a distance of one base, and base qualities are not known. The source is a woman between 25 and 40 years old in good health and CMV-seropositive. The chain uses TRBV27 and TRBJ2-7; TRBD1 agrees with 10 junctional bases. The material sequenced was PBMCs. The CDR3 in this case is CASSKGPDRGRVEQYF. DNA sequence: TGTGCCAGCAGTAAGGGACCCGACAGGGGGCGAGTCGAGCAGTACTTC.